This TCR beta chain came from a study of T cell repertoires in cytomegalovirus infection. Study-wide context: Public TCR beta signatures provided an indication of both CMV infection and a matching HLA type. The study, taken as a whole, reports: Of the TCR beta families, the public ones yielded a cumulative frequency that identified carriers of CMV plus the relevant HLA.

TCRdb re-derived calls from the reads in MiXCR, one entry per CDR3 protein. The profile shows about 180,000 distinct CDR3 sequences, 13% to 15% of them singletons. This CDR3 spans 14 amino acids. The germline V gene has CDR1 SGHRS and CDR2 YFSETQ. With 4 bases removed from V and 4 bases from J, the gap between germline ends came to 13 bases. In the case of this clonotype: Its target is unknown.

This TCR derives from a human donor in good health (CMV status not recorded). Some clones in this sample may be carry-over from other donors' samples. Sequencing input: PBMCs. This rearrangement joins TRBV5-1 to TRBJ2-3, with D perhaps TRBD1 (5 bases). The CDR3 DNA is TGCGCCAGCAGCCCAGGGTCCGGCGCAGATACGCAGTATTTT. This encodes CASSPGSGADTQYF. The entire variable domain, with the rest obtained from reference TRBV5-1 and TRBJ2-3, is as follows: KAGVTQTPRYLIKTRGQQVTLSCSPISGHRSVSWYQQTPGQGLQFLFEYFSETQRNKGNFPGRFSGRQFSNSRSEMNVSTLELGDSALYLCASSPGSGADTQYFGPGTRLTVL.